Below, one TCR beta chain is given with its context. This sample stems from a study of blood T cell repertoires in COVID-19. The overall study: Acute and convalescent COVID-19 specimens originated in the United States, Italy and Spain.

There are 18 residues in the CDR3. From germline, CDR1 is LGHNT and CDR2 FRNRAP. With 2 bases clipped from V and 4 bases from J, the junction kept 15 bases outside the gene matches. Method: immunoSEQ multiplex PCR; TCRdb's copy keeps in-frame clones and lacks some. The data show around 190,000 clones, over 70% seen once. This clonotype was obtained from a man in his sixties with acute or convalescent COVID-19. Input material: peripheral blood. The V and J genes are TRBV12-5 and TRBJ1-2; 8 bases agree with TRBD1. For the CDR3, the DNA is TGTGCTAGTGGTTTGTCCCCCAGGACAGGGCCGAACCTCTATGGCTACACCTTC. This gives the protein CASGLSPRTGPNLYGYTF.